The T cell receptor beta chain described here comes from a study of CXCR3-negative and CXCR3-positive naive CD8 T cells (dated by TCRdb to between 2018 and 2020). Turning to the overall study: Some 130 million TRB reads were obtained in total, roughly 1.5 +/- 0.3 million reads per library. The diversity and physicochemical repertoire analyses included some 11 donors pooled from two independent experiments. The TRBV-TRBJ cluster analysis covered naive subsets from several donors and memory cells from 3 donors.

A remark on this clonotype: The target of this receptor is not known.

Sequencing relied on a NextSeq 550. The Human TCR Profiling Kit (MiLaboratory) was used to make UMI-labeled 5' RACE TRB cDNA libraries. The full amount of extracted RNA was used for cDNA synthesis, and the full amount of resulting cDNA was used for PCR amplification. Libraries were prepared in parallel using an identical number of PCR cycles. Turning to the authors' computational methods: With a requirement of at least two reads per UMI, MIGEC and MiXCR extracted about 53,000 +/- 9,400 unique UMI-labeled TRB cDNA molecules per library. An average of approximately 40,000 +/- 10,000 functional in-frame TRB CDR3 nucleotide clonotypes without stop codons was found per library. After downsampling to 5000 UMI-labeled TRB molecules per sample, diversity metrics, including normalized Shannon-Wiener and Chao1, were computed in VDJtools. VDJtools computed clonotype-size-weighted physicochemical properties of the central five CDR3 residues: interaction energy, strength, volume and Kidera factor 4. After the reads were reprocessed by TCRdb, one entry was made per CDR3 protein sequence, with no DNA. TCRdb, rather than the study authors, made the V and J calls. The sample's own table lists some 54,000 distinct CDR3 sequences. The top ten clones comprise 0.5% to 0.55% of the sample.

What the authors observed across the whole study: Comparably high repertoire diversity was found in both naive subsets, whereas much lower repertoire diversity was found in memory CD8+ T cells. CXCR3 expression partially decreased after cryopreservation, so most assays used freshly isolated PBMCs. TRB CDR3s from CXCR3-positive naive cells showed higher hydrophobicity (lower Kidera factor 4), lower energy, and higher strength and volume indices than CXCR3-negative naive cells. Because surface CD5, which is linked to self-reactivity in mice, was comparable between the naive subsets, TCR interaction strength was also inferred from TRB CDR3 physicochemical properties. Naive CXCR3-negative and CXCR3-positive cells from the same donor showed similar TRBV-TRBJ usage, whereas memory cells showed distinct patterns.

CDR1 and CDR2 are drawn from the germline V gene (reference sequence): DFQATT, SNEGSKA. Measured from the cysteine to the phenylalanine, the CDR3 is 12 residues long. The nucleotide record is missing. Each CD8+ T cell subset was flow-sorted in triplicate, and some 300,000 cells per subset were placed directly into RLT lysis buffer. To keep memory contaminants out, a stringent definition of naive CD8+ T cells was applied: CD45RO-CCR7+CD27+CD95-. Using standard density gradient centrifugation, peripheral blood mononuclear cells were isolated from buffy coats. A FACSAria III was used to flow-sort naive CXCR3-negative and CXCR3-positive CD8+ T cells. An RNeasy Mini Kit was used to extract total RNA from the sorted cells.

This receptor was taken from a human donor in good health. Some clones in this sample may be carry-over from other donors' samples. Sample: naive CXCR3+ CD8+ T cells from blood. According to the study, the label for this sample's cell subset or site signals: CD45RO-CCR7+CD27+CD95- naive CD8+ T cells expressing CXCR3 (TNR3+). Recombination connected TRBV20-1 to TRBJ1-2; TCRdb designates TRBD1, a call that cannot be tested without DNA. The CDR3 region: CSARDPGLGYTF.